Below are 12 T cell receptor beta chains sequenced from a single sample in a study of T cell responses to AZD1222 COVID-19 vaccine. This table comes from immunoSEQ multiplex PCR, and its TCRdb copy is limited to in-frame clones, with some not included. The data contain around 110,000 clones, roughly 90% of them singletons. This specimen consisted of peripheral blood, obtained on day 0 of AZD1222 vaccination. These receptors all stem from an adult in good health.

The chain employs TRBV7-2 and TRBJ2-7; TRBD2 aligns across 9 bases. The CDR3 totals 16 residues. In germline, CDR1 is SGHTA, CDR2 FQGNSA. The V gene end was trimmed by 2 bases and the J gene end by 2 bases; junction bases not matched to a gene: 7. This chain's CDR3 is CASSLFPASGTYEQYF. The CDR3 DNA sequence: TGTGCCAGCAGCTTATTTCCCGCTAGCGGGACCTACGAGCAGTACTTC. The full variable domain, in which reference TRBV7-2 and TRBJ2-7 provide the parts outside the CDR3, is GAGVSQSPSNKVTEKGKDVELRCDPISGHTALYWYRQSLGQGLEFLIYFQGNSAPDKSGLPSDRFSAERTGGSVSTLTIQRTQQEDSAVYLCASSLFPASGTYEQYFGPGTRLTVT.

The chain carries TRBV6-2 or TRBV6-3 and TRBJ1-3, with 7 nucleotides matching TRBD1. This CDR3 is 18 amino acids long. Per the germline V gene, CDR1 is MNHEY and CDR2 is SVGEGT. Trimming removed 9 bases from V and 0 bases from J; junction bases left unmatched: 17. The CDR3 DNA reads TGTGCCAGGAGCGGGGACAGTTACAACAGGCCCTCTGGAAACACCATATATTTT. Residues: CARSGDSYNRPSGNTIYF.

J is TRBJ1-4 and V is TRBV9; possibly TRBD1 for D (5 bases). CDR3 length: 14 residues. From germline, CDR1 is SGDLS and CDR2 YYNGEE. V lost 7 bases, J lost 0 bases, and 10 bases lay in between. In DNA form, the CDR3 reads TGTGCCAGCTCCAGGGCCACAACTAATGAAAAACTGTTTTTT. This gives the protein CASSRATTNEKLFF.

The genes are TRBV9 and TRBJ2-7, with D possibly being TRBD2 (6 bases). Trimming removed 0 bases from V and 6 bases from J, with 16 bases in between. The CDR3 spans 15 residues. The V gene's germline CDR1 is SGDLS and CDR2 YYNGEE. As DNA, the CDR3 is TGTGCCAGCAGCGTAGTTTCTGGAGGGCCGGGCGAGCAGTACTTC. Translation: CASSVVSGGPGEQYF.

The chain uses TRBV6-2 or TRBV6-3 and TRBJ2-3; maybe TRBD2 (5 bases). The V and J ends lost 4 bases and 0 bases respectively, with 14 bases between them. The CDR3 has 16 amino acids. The V gene's germline CDR1 is MNHEY and CDR2 SVGEGT. The CDR3 nucleotides read TGTGCCAGCAGTTCCGGACTGGACCGCAGCACAGATACGCAGTATTTT. Protein product: CASSSGLDRSTDTQYF.

The J gene is TRBJ1-6, the V gene TRBV7-3; TRBD1 agrees at 7 bases. The CDR3 covers 20 residues. The V gene end was trimmed by 5 bases and the J gene end by 0 bases; junction bases not matched to a gene: 16. Germline V gives CDR1 SGHTA, CDR2 FQGTGA. As DNA, the CDR3 is TGTGCCAGCAGCCCAGACCACAGGGGAGGCTTAGGCTCCTATAATTCACCCCTCCACTTT. Translating gives CASSPDHRGGLGSYNSPLHF.

This chain uses TRBV23-1 with TRBJ2-7; possibly TRBD1 for D (5 bases). TRBV23-1 is reported as an ORF; its role is uncertain. This CDR3 is built from 16 residues. Trimming pared 11 bases from V and 0 bases from J, leaving 23 bases between. The CDR3 DNA sequence: TGCGCCCGCCAGAAGACAGTCATGACGAGCTCCTACGAGCAGTACTTC. Translated: CARQKTVMTSSYEQYF.

V gene TRBV7-2 combines with J gene TRBJ1-4; D possibly corresponds to TRBD1 (6 bases). The length of the CDR3 is 15 residues. Trimming removed 1 base from V and 8 bases from J, with 14 bases in between. The germline V gene has CDR1 SGHTA and CDR2 FQGNSA. For the CDR3, the DNA is TGTGCCAGCAGCTTAGGGGGGCTTATGGAAGAAAAACTGTTTTTT. Encoded protein: CASSLGGLMEEKLFF. Combining the CDR3 with reference TRBV7-2 and TRBJ1-4 gives the whole variable domain GAGVSQSPSNKVTEKGKDVELRCDPISGHTALYWYRQSLGQGLEFLIYFQGNSAPDKSGLPSDRFSAERTGGSVSTLTIQRTQQEDSAVYLCASSLGGLMEEKLFFGSGTQLSVL.

The genes are TRBV29-1 and TRBJ2-2; 8 bases are shared with TRBD2. Germline CDR1 reads SQVTM; CDR2 reads ANQGSEA. The junction had 8 bases not matched to a gene; V was cut back by 7 bases and J by 7 bases. The CDR3 is 13 amino acids. This CDR3 reads CSADPAGGGELFF. The CDR3 DNA reads as TGCAGCGCCGACCCGGCGGGGGGCGGGGAGCTGTTTTTT.

The chain has TRBV5-1 and TRBJ1-6, with D maybe TRBD1 (5 bases). Germline V gene sequence: CDR1 SGHRS, CDR2 YFSETQ. CDR3 length: 16 residues. Trimming shortened V by 3 bases and J by 7 bases, and 17 bases separated the two germline ends. CDR3 sequence (DNA): TGCGCCAGCAGCTCGGCGGGCCAGGGCGGGAATTCACCCCTCCACTTT. Protein: CASSSAGQGGNSPLHF.

The rearrangement links TRBV7-6 to TRBJ2-5; the D gene is possibly TRBD1 (6 bases). Per the germline V gene, CDR1 is SGHVS and CDR2 is FNYEAQ. This CDR3 has 16 amino acids. Trimming left V 1 base short and J 3 bases short, with 15 bases between. CDR3 DNA: TGTGCCAGCAGCTTAGAACCCGGGACAACGAAAGAGACCCAGTACTTC. This encodes CASSLEPGTTKETQYF.

This chain connects TRBV24-1 to TRBJ2-2, with 7 bases identical to TRBD1. V lost 4 bases, J lost 5 bases, and 3 bases stayed unmatched. This CDR3 comprises 14 residues. Germline CDR1 is KGHDR and CDR2 is SFDVKD. The CDR3 coding sequence is TGTGCCACCAGTGACCCAGGGGGAACCGGGGAGCTGTTTTTT. This codes for CATSDPGGTGELFF.